This T cell receptor (beta chain) was sequenced for a study of CD8 T cells in Susac syndrome (dated by TCRdb to the late 2010s). Notes on the research overall: Of the Susac syndrome patients who were sequenced, more than five had clinically active disease and 8 or 9 were in clinical remission. At the time of blood withdrawal, Susac syndrome patients were either therapy-naive, taking corticosteroids (with some also receiving IVIg), or on IVIg alone. Repertoire sequencing was used to test whether CD8+ T cell activation and differentiation in Susac syndrome was antigen driven.

V is pruned by 0 bases and J by 8 bases, leaving 1 base of the junction without a gene match. Inclusive of the bounding cysteine and phenylalanine, the CDR3 is 15 residues long. The retained sequence is limited to the CDR3, 45 bases, with the frame set at the first base. In the germline V gene, CDR1 corresponds to WSHSY and CDR2 to SAAADI. Results the study describes overall, beyond this receptor: The number of individuals in the TCR sequencing and HLA analysis was recognized as being relatively small. The CD4+ T cell repertoire of patients with Susac syndrome showed no detectable clonal expansion.

On this clonotype itself: What antigen it recognizes has not been identified. Per-nucleotide qualities are absent, and no much larger clonotype sits a single base away.

Peripheral blood CD8+ and CD4+ T cells from healthy donors, Susac syndrome patients and multiple sclerosis patients were profiled using high-throughput TCR beta sequencing. The Susac syndrome patients fulfilled recently defined diagnostic criteria for either definite or probable disease. Bulk CD8+ and CD4+ T cells were purified by magnetic negative isolation, while CD8+ TEMRA cells were enriched using FACS. Blood was drawn into EDTA tubes, processed within 24 hours, and PBMCs were isolated by density gradient centrifugation. PBMCs intended for TCR sequencing were frozen in liquid nitrogen and were later thawed in a 37 degrees C water bath. Purity of sorted or isolated CD4+, CD8+ and CD8+ TEMRA cells was at least 90%. RNA was extracted with the RNeasy kit and 0.5 to 1 ug was reverse transcribed using random hexamers. The immunoSEQ multiplex PCR assay, which covers 54 Vbeta and 13 Jbeta segments, was used to amplify TCR beta CDR3 regions. PCR amplification bias was corrected by using a synthetic template baseline for primer optimization and computational correction. On the authors' methods: Reads were annotated to V, D and J genes according to IMGT and were analyzed with immunoSEQ Analyzer, with only productive sequences retained. To calculate clonality, Shannon entropy was normalized by log2 of the number of productive unique sequences and then subtracted from one. Public and private clones were assessed among the 100 most prevalent clones of each patient and control. Clones were defined as Susac-specific if absent from the healthy and MS cohorts, from around 1,000 published viral clones and from other ImmuneACCESS disease sequences. Starting from the raw public reads, TCRdb applied fastp trimming at Q25, assembled clones with MiXCR and retained in-frame beta chains. Every distinct CDR3 protein forms one entry, paired with its most common genes and DNA. These V and J calls are TCRdb output, not the study's own analysis. In this sample the table shows about 190,000 distinct CDR3 sequences, more than 85% of which occur a single time. Together, the top ten hold about 0.09% of the sample.

The receptor was isolated from a human donor with Susac syndrome. The chain is assembled from TRBV10-2 and TRBJ2-3; 14 bases in between match TRBD2. Source material: CD4+ T cells from PBMCs. In nucleotide form, the sequence is TGCGCCAGCAGTGAGTCGACTAGCGGGGGGGGTACGCAGTATTTT. This sequence encodes CASSESTSGGGTQYF.